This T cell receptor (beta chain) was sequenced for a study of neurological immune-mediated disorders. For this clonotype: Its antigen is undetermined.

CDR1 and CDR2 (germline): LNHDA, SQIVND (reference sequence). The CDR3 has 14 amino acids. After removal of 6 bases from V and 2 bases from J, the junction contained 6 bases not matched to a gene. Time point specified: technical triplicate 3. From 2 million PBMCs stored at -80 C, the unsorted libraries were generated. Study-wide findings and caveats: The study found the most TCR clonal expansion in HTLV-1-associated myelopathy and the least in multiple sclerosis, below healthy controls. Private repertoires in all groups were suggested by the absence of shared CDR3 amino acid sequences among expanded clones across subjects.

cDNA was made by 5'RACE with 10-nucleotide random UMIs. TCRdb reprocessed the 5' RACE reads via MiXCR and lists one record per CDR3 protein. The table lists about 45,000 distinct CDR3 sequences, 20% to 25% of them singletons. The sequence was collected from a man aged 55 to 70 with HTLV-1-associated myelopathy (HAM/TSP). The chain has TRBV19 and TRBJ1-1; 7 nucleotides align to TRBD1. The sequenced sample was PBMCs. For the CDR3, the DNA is TGTGCCAGTAGGGTGACAGGGAAAAACACTGAAGCTTTCTTT. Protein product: CASRVTGKNTEAFF.